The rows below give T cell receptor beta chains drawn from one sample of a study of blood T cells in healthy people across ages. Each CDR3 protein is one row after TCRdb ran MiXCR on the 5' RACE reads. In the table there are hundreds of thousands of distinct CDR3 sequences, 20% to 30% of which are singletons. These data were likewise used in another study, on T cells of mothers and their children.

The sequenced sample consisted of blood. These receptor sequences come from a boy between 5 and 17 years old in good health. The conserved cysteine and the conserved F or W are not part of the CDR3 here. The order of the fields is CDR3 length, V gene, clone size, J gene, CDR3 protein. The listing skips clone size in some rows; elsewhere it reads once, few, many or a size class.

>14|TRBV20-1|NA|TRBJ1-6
SARDVRQGDPSALH
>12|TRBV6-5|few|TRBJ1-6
ASSRDRGYSPLH
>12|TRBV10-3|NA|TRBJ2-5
AISPGQGVREQY
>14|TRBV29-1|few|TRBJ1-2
SVEETQGATDYGYT
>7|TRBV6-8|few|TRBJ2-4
ASLAVQY
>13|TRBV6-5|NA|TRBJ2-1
ASSYGLAGNNEQF
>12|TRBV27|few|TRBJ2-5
ASSLSATSGEQY
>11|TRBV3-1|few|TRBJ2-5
ASTPKGSETQY
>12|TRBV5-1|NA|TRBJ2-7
ASSVGRASYEQY
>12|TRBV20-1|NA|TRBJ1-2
SARGTGGAGGYT
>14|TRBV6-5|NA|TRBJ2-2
ASSYLQGLRTGELF
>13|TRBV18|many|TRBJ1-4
ASSRTGATNEKLF
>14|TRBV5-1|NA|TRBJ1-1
ASSLNYDRPNTEAF
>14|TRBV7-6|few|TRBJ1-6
ASSSVSGTRNSPLH
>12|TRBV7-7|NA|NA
ASSPSTGGGEQF
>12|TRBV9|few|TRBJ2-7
ASSPSGGLYEQY
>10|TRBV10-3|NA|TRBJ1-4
AISAREEKLF
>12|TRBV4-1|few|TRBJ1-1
ASSQGLLNTEAF
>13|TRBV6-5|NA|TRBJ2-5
ASSSGRRAFGIQY
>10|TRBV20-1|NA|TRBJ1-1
STPLGAQIAF
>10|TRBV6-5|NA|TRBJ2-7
ASRQGFDEQY
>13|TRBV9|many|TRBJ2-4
ASSVGTLAKNIQY
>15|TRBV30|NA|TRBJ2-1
AWSVEYRTASYNEQF
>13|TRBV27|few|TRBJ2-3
ASSFAPPGTDTQY
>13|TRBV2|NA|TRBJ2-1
ASSAGASSYNEQF
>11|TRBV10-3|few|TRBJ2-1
AISGPQYNEQF
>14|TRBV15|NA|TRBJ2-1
ATSRDQLAGYNEQF